This T cell receptor (beta chain) was sequenced in a study of blood T cell repertoires in COVID-19. This table comes from immunoSEQ multiplex PCR, and its TCRdb copy is limited to in-frame clones, with some not included. Here the sample spans approximately 310,000 clones, 70% to 90% being singletons. V dropped 5 bases and J dropped 8; count of bases not matched to a gene: 6. The CDR3 has 13 amino acids. The sequence came from a man aged 30 to 45 who had recovered from COVID-19. The chain recombines TRBV12-3 or TRBV12-4 with TRBJ1-2, with 9 bases matching TRBD1. Sequenced input: PBMCs or T cells enriched from blood (not recorded which). CDR3 region: CASSVQGARGYTF. As DNA, the CDR3 is TGTGCCAGCAGTGTACAGGGGGCGCGGGGCTACACCTTC.